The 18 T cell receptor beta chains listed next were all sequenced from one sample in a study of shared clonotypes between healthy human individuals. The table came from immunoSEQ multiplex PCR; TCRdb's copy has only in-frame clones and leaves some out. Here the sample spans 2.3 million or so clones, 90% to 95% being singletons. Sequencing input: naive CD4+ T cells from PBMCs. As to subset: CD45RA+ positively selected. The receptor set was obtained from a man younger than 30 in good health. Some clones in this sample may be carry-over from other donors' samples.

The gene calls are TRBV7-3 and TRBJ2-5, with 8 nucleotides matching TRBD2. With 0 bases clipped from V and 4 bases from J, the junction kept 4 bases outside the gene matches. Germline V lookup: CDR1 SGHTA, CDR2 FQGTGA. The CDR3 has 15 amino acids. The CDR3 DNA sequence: TGTGCCAGCAGCTTAACGAGCGGGAGATCAGAGACCCAGTACTTC. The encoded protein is CASSLTSGRSETQYF.

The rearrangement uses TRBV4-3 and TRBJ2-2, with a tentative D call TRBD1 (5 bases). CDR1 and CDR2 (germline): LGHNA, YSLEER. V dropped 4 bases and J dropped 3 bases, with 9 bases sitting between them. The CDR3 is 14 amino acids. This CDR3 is CASSPLQDTGELFF. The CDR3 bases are TGCGCCAGCAGCCCTCTACAGGACACCGGGGAGCTGTTTTTT.

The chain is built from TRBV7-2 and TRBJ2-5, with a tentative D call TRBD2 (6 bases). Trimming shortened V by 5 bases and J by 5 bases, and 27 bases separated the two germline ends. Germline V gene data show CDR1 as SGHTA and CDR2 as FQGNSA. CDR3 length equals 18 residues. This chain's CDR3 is CASSPQPGYPEGRETQYF. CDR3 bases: TGTGCCAGCAGCCCCCAGCCCGGCTACCCGGAGGGCAGGGAGACCCAGTACTTC. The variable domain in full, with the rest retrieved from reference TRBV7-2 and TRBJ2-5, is GAGVSQSPSNKVTEKGKDVELRCDPISGHTALYWYRQSLGQGLEFLIYFQGNSAPDKSGLPSDRFSAERTGGSVSTLTIQRTQQEDSAVYLCASSPQPGYPEGRETQYFGPGTRLLVL.

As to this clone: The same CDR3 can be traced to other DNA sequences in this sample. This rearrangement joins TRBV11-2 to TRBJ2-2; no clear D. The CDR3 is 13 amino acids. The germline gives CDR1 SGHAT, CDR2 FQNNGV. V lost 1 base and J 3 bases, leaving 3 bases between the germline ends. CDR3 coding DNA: TGTGCCAGCAGCTTAGGCTACACCGGGGAGCTGTTTTTT. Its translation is CASSLGYTGELFF. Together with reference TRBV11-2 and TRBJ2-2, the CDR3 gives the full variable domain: EAGVAQSPRYKIIEKRQSVAFWCNPISGHATLYWYQQILGQGPKLLIQFQNNGVVDDSQLPKDRFSAERLKGVDSTLKIQPAKLEDSAVYLCASSLGYTGELFFGEGSRLTVL.

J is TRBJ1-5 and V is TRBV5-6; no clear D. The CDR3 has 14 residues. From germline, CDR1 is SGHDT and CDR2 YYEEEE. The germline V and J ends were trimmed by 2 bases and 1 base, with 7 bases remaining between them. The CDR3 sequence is CASSFWRSNQPQHF. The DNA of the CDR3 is TGTGCCAGCAGCTTCTGGAGGAGCAATCAGCCCCAGCATTTT.

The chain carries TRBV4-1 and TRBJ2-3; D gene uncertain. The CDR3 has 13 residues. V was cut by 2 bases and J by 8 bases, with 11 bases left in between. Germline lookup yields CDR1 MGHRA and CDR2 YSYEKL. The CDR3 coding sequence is TGCGCCAGCAGCCAAAGCCCTCCAGGTACGCAGTATTTT. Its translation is CASSQSPPGTQYF.

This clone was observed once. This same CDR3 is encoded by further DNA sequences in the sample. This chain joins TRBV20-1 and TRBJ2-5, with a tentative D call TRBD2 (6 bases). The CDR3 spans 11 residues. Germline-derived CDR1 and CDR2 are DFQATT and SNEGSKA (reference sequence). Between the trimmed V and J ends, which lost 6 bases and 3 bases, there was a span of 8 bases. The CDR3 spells CSASSEETQYF. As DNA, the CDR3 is TGCAGTGCCTCTAGCGAAGAGACCCAGTACTTC.

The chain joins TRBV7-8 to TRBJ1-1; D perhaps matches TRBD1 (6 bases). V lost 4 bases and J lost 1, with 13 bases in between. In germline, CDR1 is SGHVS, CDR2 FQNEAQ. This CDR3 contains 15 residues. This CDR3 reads CASSSWGAQNTEAFF. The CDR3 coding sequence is TGTGCCAGCAGCTCCTGGGGGGCACAGAACACTGAAGCTTTCTTT.

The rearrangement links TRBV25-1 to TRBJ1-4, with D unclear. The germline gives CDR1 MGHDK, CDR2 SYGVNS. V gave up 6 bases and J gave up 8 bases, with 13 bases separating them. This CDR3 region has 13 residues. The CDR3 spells CASSLNGGEKLFF. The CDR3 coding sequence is TGTGCCAGCAGCTTAAACGGCGGGGAAAAACTGTTTTTT.

For the CDR3, the DNA is TGTGCCAGCAGCCCCTCTGGGACCTACTACGAGCAGTACTTC. The encoded protein is CASSPSGTYYEQYF. The V gene is TRBV4-2, the J gene TRBJ2-7; D assignment may be TRBD1 or TRBD2 (5 bases each). CDR1 is LGHNA, CDR2 YNFKEQ, per germline. V was clipped by 4 bases and J by 3 bases, with 13 bases between them. The CDR3 has 14 residues.

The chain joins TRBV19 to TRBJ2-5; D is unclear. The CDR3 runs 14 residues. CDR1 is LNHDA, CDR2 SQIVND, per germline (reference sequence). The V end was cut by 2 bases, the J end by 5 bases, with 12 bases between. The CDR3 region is CASSILGTLETQYF. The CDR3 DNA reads TGTGCCAGTAGTATATTAGGCACCTTGGAGACCCAGTACTTC. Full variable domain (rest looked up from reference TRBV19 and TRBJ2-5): DGGITQSPKYLFRKEGQNVTLSCEQNLNHDAMYWYRQDPGQGLRLIYYSQIVNDFQKGDIAEGYSVSREKKESFPLTVTSAQKNPTAFYLCASSILGTLETQYFGPGTRLLVL.

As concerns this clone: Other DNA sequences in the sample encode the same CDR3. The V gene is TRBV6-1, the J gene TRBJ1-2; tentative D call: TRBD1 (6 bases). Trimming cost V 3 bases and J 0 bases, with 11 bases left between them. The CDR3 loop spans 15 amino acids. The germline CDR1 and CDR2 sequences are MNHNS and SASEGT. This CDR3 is CASSEETGANYGYTF. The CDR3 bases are TGTGCCAGCAGTGAGGAGACAGGCGCTAACTATGGCTACACCTTC.

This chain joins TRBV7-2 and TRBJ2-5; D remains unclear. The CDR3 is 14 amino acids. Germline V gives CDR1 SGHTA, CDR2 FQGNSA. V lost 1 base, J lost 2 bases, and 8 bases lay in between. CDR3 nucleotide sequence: TGTGCCAGCAGCTTAGTTCCCGTTCAAGAGACCCAGTACTTC. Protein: CASSLVPVQETQYF.

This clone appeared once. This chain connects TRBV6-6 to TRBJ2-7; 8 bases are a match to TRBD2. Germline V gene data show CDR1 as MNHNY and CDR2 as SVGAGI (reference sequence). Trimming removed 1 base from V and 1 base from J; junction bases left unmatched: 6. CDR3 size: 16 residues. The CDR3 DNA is TGTGCCAGCAGTTACTGGCTAGCGGGTAAATCCTACGAGCAGTACTTC. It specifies CASSYWLAGKSYEQYF.

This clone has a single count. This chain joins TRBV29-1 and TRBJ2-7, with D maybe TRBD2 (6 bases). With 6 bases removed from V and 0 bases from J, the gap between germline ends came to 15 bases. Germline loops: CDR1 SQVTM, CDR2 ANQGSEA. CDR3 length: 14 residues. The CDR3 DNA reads TGCAGCGTGGGGGAGGACGCGAGCTCCTACGAGCAGTACTTC. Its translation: CSVGEDASSYEQYF.

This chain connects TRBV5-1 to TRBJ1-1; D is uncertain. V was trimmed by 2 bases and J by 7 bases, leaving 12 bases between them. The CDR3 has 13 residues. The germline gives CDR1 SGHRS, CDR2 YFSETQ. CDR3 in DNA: TGCGCCAGCAGCTTCGGAACGCTAAGTGAAGCTTTCTTT. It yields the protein CASSFGTLSEAFF. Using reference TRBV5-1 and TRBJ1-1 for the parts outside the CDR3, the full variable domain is KAGVTQTPRYLIKTRGQQVTLSCSPISGHRSVSWYQQTPGQGLQFLFEYFSETQRNKGNFPGRFSGRQFSNSRSEMNVSTLELGDSALYLCASSFGTLSEAFFGQGTRLTVV.

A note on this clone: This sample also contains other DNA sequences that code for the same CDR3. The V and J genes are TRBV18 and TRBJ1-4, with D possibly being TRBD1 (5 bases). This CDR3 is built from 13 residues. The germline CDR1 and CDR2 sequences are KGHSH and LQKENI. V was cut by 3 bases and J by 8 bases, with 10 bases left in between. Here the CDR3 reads CASSPGGGEKLFF. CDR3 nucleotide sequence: TGTGCCAGCTCACCGGGGGGAGGCGAAAAACTGTTTTTT.

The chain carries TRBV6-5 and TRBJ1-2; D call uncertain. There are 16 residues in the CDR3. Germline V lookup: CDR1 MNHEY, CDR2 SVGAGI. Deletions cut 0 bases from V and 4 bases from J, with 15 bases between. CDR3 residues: CASSYSIVVGLYGYTF. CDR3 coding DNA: TGTGCCAGCAGTTACTCGATTGTGGTTGGGCTCTATGGCTACACCTTC.